These 16 T cell receptor beta chains share one sample of origin, sequenced in a study of OX40 agonist ivuxolimab in advanced cancers. Data came from immunoSEQ multiplex PCR; TCRdb stores just in-frame clones and leaves some out. The data contain around 82,000 clones, about 90% of them seen just once; the ten biggest clones take up roughly 0.71%. The sequencing here drew on CD4+ or CD8+ T cells sorted from blood, taken in a trial of the OX40 agonist ivuxolimab. All receptors derive from an adult with an advanced solid tumor such as melanoma, head and neck, liver or kidney cancer.

This clone has a single count. The gene calls are TRBV6-1 and TRBJ1-1, with D unclear. CDR1 MNHNS and CDR2 SASEGT come from the germline V gene. The CDR3 consists of 14 residues. Trimming stripped 6 bases from V and 5 bases from J, with 16 bases between. CDR3 loop: CASRIEGGRTEAFF. The DNA of the CDR3 is TGTGCCAGCAGGATAGAGGGTGGTAGGACTGAAGCTTTCTTT.

The chain combines TRBV30 with TRBJ1-3; a weak D match, TRBD1 (6 bases). The ends were cut back, 1 base at V and 2 bases at J, with 9 bases in the middle. Germline V gene lookup returns CDR1 GTSNPN and CDR2 SVGIG (reference sequence). The CDR3 totals 14 residues. This chain's CDR3 is CAWSAGTTGNTIYF. The CDR3 DNA sequence: TGTGCCTGGAGTGCCGGGACAACTGGAAACACCATATATTTT.

In this sample, this clone turned up once. The V and J genes are TRBV27 and TRBJ2-5, with 11 positions matching TRBD2. Trimming cost V 4 bases and J 1 base; bases outside gene matches: 5. This CDR3 has 16 amino acids. Germline loops: CDR1 MNHEY, CDR2 SMNVEV (reference sequence). The CDR3 coding sequence is TGTGCCAGCAGTTCACCGGGACTAGCGGCCCAAGAGACCCAGTACTTC. Residues: CASSSPGLAAQETQYF.

This chain uses TRBV4-3 with TRBJ1-4, with a possible D match to TRBD1 (6 bases). Germline V gives CDR1 LGHNA, CDR2 YSLEER. V was pared by 3 bases and J by 8 bases, with 10 bases between. The CDR3 consists of 13 residues. CDR3 amino acids: CASSQNRAEKLFF. The CDR3 DNA follows: TGCGCCAGCAGCCAGAACAGGGCAGAAAAACTGTTTTTT.

V is TRBV27 and J is TRBJ2-7; TRBD2 matches at 8 bases. The germline V gene encodes CDR1 MNHEY and CDR2 SMNVEV (reference sequence). The CDR3 is 15 amino acids. V was pared by 10 bases and J by 2 bases, with 13 bases of the junction left unmatched. CDR3 loop: CATAKVAGGAYEQYF. CDR3 nucleotide sequence: TGTGCCACTGCAAAGGTGGCGGGAGGAGCCTACGAGCAGTACTTC.

The chain couples TRBV4-1 to TRBJ1-2; 8 nucleotides align to TRBD1. V was pared by 1 base and J by 2 bases, with 12 bases of the junction left unmatched. CDR1 MGHRA and CDR2 YSYEKL come from the germline V gene. This CDR3 contains 18 residues. CDR3: CASSQAHPGTGENYGYTF. The CDR3 nucleotides read TGCGCCAGCAGCCAAGCCCATCCTGGGACAGGAGAAAACTATGGCTACACCTTC.

The gene calls are TRBV14 and TRBJ1-1, with D perhaps TRBD1 (5 bases). Germline CDR1 SGHDN, CDR2 FVKESK. The CDR3 runs 17 residues. Deletions cut 2 bases from V and 0 bases from J, with 16 bases between. CDR3 sequence: CASSQLKGLILNTEAFF. CDR3 DNA: TGTGCCAGCAGCCAACTAAAGGGACTTATATTGAACACTGAAGCTTTCTTT.

V usage is TRBV23-1 and J usage is TRBJ2-6; D not certain. TRBV23-1 is identified as an open reading frame with a role that is uncertain. V shed 8 bases and J shed 7 bases, with 12 bases lying between them. The CDR3 is 13 amino acids. The CDR3 DNA reads TGCGCCAGCGGCGGTAGGTCAGCCAACGTCCTGACTTTC. Translation gives CASGGRSANVLTF.

The table lists this clone with a count of one. The genes are TRBV7-3 and TRBJ2-1; TRBD2 agrees at 14 bases. Germline loops: CDR1 SGHTA, CDR2 FQGTGA. The CDR3 length is 15 residues. V lost 4 bases and J lost 10; bases outside the gene matches: 6. Here the CDR3 reads CASSWGTSGSGEQFF. The CDR3 DNA sequence: TGTGCCAGCAGCTGGGGGACTAGCGGGAGTGGAGAGCAGTTCTTC. Filled out from reference TRBV7-3 and TRBJ2-1, the complete variable domain reads GAGVSQTPSNKVTEKGKYVELRCDPISGHTALYWYRQSLGQGPEFLIYFQGTGAADDSGLPNDRFFAVRPEGSVSTLKIQRTERGDSAVYLCASSWGTSGSGEQFFGPGTRLTVL.

This clone is medium-sized (0.01 to 0.1%) within its sample. The CDR3 reads CASSGVGTEAFF. The CDR3 region has the DNA TGTGCCAGCAGCGGGGTAGGCACTGAAGCTTTCTTT. V gene TRBV9 combines with J gene TRBJ1-1; D gene uncertain. The V end lost 3 bases, the J end lost 4 bases, and 7 bases lay between the germline ends. Per the germline V gene, CDR1 is SGDLS and CDR2 is YYNGEE. This CDR3 spans 12 amino acids.

The chain joins TRBV18 to TRBJ1-1, with D perhaps TRBD1 (6 bases). The CDR3 runs to 11 residues. Germline V lookup: CDR1 KGHSH, CDR2 LQKENI. Trimming took 6 bases from V and 8 from J, leaving 10 bases between them. The CDR3 nucleotides are TGTGCCAGCTCCCCCGACAGGGAAGCTTTCTTT. Amino acid sequence: CASSPDREAFF.

V and J are TRBV19 and TRBJ2-7; 9 bases line up with TRBD2. This CDR3 has 15 residues. Germline values: CDR1 LNHDA, CDR2 SQIVND (reference sequence). Trimming at V came to 2 bases and at J to 2 bases, leaving 4 bases not matched to a gene. CDR3 bases: TGTGCCAGTAGTATAAAAGCGGGAGGTGCCTACGAGCAGTACTTC. Protein sequence: CASSIKAGGAYEQYF.

Only a few counts were recorded for this clone. The V and J genes are TRBV4-1 and TRBJ2-1, with 12 bases fitting TRBD2. The CDR3 is 16 residues long. CDR1 MGHRA and CDR2 YSYEKL come from the germline V gene. J was trimmed by 3 bases and V by 5 bases; bases with no gene match: 5. In DNA form, the CDR3 reads TGCGCCAGCAGCTCGCTGGGACTAGCGGGCTACAATGAGCAGTTCTTC. It encodes CASSSLGLAGYNEQFF.

The CDR3 loop reads CASTFSQGNYGYTF. CDR3 nucleotides: TGTGCCAGCACCTTTTCACAGGGAAACTATGGCTACACCTTC. V gene TRBV7-2 combines with J gene TRBJ1-2; D may be TRBD1 (6 bases). The CDR3 is 14 residues long. Germline V lookup: CDR1 SGHTA, CDR2 FQGNSA. V was trimmed by 7 bases and J by 2 bases, leaving 14 bases between them.

The CDR3 sequence is CASSLTGGGQPQHF. Written as DNA, the CDR3 is TGTGCCAGCAGTCTGACAGGGGGCGGTCAGCCCCAGCATTTT. The rearrangement joins TRBV28 to TRBJ1-5, with 10 bases that match TRBD1. Germline V gene lookup returns CDR1 MDHEN and CDR2 SYDVKM. The CDR3 has 14 residues. With V trimmed by 5 bases and J by 6 bases, 4 bases remained unmatched.

The chain employs TRBV7-3 and TRBJ2-1; maybe TRBD2 (5 bases). This CDR3 is built from 13 residues. Trimming took 5 bases from V and 7 from J, leaving 12 bases between them. Per germline, CDR1 SGHTA and CDR2 FQGTGA. CDR3 coding DNA: TGTGCCAGCAGCCCCCCGGGCGGGAATGAGCAGTTCTTC. Amino acid sequence: CASSPPGGNEQFF.